This TCR beta chain was documented in a study of blood T cells in healthy people across ages. The study, taken as a whole, reports: Correlation between TCR beta diversity and naive T cell percentage was strong. Versus aged donors, long-lived donors had higher diversity and more naive CD4+ cells.

A sample-barcoded 5' primer and a J-beta primer mix were used in a second PCR of about 7 to 12 cycles. Researchers report that a template-switch adaptor with 12 random nucleotides tagged each cDNA molecule. TCRdb passed the 5' RACE reads through MiXCR, listing each CDR3 protein once. The table includes hundreds of thousands of distinct CDR3 sequences, 25% to 30% detected once. At least ten counts were recorded for this clonotype. Antigen: not known. V gave up 1 base and J gave up 0 bases, with 11 bases separating them. The CDR3 loop spans 16 amino acids. Germline CDR1 reads SGHRS; CDR2 reads YFSETQ. In terms of origin and age, donors were healthy Caucasian individuals from Russia aged roughly 6 to 100.

The sequencing sample was made of blood. This sequence originates from a woman older than 75 in good health. V is TRBV5-1 and J is TRBJ2-1; perhaps TRBD2 as D (5 bases). The CDR3 loop reads CASSLYFGDSYNEQFF. Written as DNA, the CDR3 is TGCGCCAGCAGCTTGTATTTCGGGGACTCCTACAATGAGCAGTTCTTC.